A selection of T cell receptor beta chains follows, all from one sample in a study of T cell responses to AZD1222 COVID-19 vaccine. TCRdb's table, derived via immunoSEQ multiplex PCR, lists solely in-frame clones and lacks some. The sample has around 99,000 clones; about nine tenths are singletons. Material: peripheral blood, obtained 28 days after the second AZD1222 dose. Receptors were obtained from an adult who received the AZD1222 COVID-19 vaccine. Both conserved end residues are part of each CDR3. D genes are given only for firm matches. Size tells how often a clone was seen (once, few, many) or the class of an expanded clone, and some rows leave it out.

d_gene: -
j_gene: TRBJ1-1
v_gene: TRBV15
abundance: -
CDR3aa: CATSLTHTEAFF
CDR3nt: TGTGCCACCAGCCTGACCCACACTGAAGCTTTCTTT

d_gene: -
j_gene: TRBJ1-2
v_gene: TRBV7-9
abundance: -
CDR3aa: CASSLASAQGHGYTF
CDR3nt: TGTGCCAGCAGCTTAGCCTCAGCCCAGGGTCATGGCTACACCTTC

d_gene: -
j_gene: TRBJ2-3
v_gene: TRBV24-1
abundance: -
CDR3aa: CATSALAGIGSGTQYF
CDR3nt: TGTGCCACCAGTGCCTTGGCCGGGATCGGGAGCGGTACGCAGTATTTT

d_gene: -
j_gene: TRBJ1-5
v_gene: TRBV6-1
abundance: -
CDR3aa: CASSDVGGSSNQPQHF
CDR3nt: TGTGCCAGCAGTGATGTCGGGGGGTCTAGCAATCAGCCCCAGCATTTT

d_gene: -
j_gene: TRBJ1-5
v_gene: TRBV7-2
abundance: -
CDR3aa: CASSLSQQGNQPQHF
CDR3nt: TGTGCCAGCAGCTTATCGCAACAGGGCAATCAGCCCCAGCATTTT

d_gene: -
j_gene: TRBJ1-2
v_gene: TRBV19
abundance: once
CDR3aa: CASSIGPLISNYGYTF
CDR3nt: TGTGCCAGTAGTATAGGCCCCCTCATTAGTAACTATGGCTACACCTTC

d_gene: TRBD1
j_gene: TRBJ1-6
v_gene: TRBV9
abundance: -
CDR3aa: CAIPYKGQGTTYNSPLHF
CDR3nt: TGTGCCATCCCTTACAAGGGACAGGGGACGACCTATAATTCACCCCTCCACTTT

d_gene: TRBD1
j_gene: TRBJ2-2
v_gene: TRBV29-1
abundance: -
CDR3aa: CSVEDGDRGRGELFF
CDR3nt: TGCAGCGTTGAAGATGGGGACAGGGGGCGCGGGGAGCTGTTTTTT

d_gene: -
j_gene: TRBJ2-2
v_gene: TRBV15
abundance: -
CDR3aa: CATSRDSRTGELFF
CDR3nt: TGTGCCACCAGCAGAGATTCGAGAACCGGGGAGCTGTTTTTT

d_gene: -
j_gene: TRBJ1-4
v_gene: TRBV15
abundance: -
CDR3aa: CATSRESMGKLFF
CDR3nt: TGTGCCACCAGCAGAGAGTCAATGGGAAAACTGTTTTTT

d_gene: -
j_gene: TRBJ1-2
v_gene: TRBV27
abundance: -
CDR3aa: CASSPRRGHGYTF
CDR3nt: TGTGCCAGCAGTCCCCGACGGGGGCATGGCTACACCTTC

d_gene: -
j_gene: TRBJ2-1
v_gene: TRBV6-2/TRBV6-3
abundance: -
CDR3aa: CASSYRMNNEQFF
CDR3nt: TGTGCCAGCAGTTACCGGATGAACAATGAGCAGTTCTTC

d_gene: -
j_gene: TRBJ2-5
v_gene: TRBV29-1
abundance: -
CDR3aa: CSVGGKAKRETQYF
CDR3nt: TGCAGCGTTGGTGGTAAGGCAAAGAGGGAGACCCAGTACTTC

d_gene: -
j_gene: TRBJ1-5
v_gene: TRBV12-3/TRBV12-4
abundance: -
CDR3aa: CASSSAGQPQHF
CDR3nt: TGTGCCAGCAGCTCCGCGGGGCAGCCCCAGCATTTT

d_gene: -
j_gene: TRBJ2-2
v_gene: TRBV6-2/TRBV6-3
abundance: -
CDR3aa: CASSLHRADTGELFF
CDR3nt: TGTGCCAGCAGTCTACACAGGGCGGACACCGGGGAGCTGTTTTTT

d_gene: -
j_gene: TRBJ2-2
v_gene: TRBV10-1
abundance: -
CDR3aa: CASSESLVSGPTGELFF
CDR3nt: TGCGCCAGCAGTGAGTCGTTGGTCTCAGGCCCCACCGGGGAGCTGTTTTTT

d_gene: TRBD1
j_gene: TRBJ1-5
v_gene: TRBV2
abundance: -
CDR3aa: CASSELTGGVSNQPQHF
CDR3nt: TGTGCCAGCAGTGAATTAACAGGGGGTGTTAGCAATCAGCCCCAGCATTTT

d_gene: -
j_gene: TRBJ1-4
v_gene: TRBV6-2/TRBV6-3
abundance: once
CDR3aa: CASSYSEVNEKLFF
CDR3nt: TGTGCCAGCAGTTACTCCGAGGTTAATGAAAAACTGTTTTTT

d_gene: -
j_gene: TRBJ2-5
v_gene: TRBV5-1
abundance: -
CDR3aa: CASSLGAQETQYF
CDR3nt: TGCGCCAGCAGCTTGGGAGCCCAAGAGACCCAGTACTTC